This T cell receptor beta chain appears in the sequencing data of a study of human T cells and chemical hapten exposure. Study-wide context: Upper inner arm skin measuring about 2 cm by about 2 cm received 2% DPC for sensitization. Recorded diagnoses among the mostly female patients were alopecia areata, totalis or universalis.

Trimming removed 4 bases from V and 5 bases from J, with 17 bases in between. This CDR3 is built from 15 residues. Per germline, CDR1 LGHNA and CDR2 YSLEER. From the RACE reads, TCRdb called clonotypes with MiXCR, one entry per CDR3 protein. Of fewer than 300,000 distinct CDR3 sequences listed, almost 8% were seen once; the top ten hold approximately 1.2%. This clonotype was found many times. The antigen remains unidentified. Overall study findings and caveats: Significantly more large CDR3 similarity clusters arose among expanded TCRs than among controls.

The time point is: pre-sensitization, week 0. The treatment here: therapeutic diphenylcyclopropenone sensitization with weekly scalp DPC. This TCR came from a man younger than 35 with alopecia areata. Some clones in this sample may be carry-over from other donors' samples. The chain has TRBV4-3 and TRBJ1-2; perhaps TRBD1 as D (5 bases). The sequenced sample was whole blood, obtained in connection with sensitization to the hapten diphenylcyclopropenone (DPC). Written as DNA, the CDR3 is TGCGCCAGCAGCCCCGGACGGGACGGGAAGTATGGCTACACCTTC. Residues: CASSPGRDGKYGYTF.